The 12 T cell receptor beta chains below were found in one sample sequenced in a study of T-cell reconstitution after alpha-beta-depleted transplantation in children (TCRdb year 2016). The library relied on PCR. Sequenced using an Illumina HiSeq 2500. TCR libraries were prepared with molecular barcoding, using unique molecular identifiers to normalize TCRbeta repertoire quantification. Starting from the raw public reads, TCRdb applied fastp trimming at Q25, assembled clones with MiXCR and retained in-frame beta chains. Each entry is one CDR3 protein sequence, shown with its most common DNA and genes. Within this sample are about a million distinct CDR3 sequences, with around 30% of them counted one time only. Roughly 31% of the sample is taken by the ten largest. Interpreted using the paper, the treatment or condition label stands for: allogeneic hematopoietic cell transplantation with graft depleted of TCRalphabeta T cells and CD19 B cells.

Specimen: PBMCs, mostly from graft donor cells, collected 360 days after TCRalphabeta/CD19-depleted stem cell transplant. The receptor set was obtained from a boy in the first two years of life who had a stem cell transplant for SCID, so the T cells may come from the graft donor.

The table lists this clonotype with a few counts. The V call is TRBV5-1, the J call TRBJ2-1; 8 bases line up with TRBD1. Losses at the gene ends were 0 bases for V and 4 bases for J; bases not matched to a gene: 6. The CDR3 sequence is 16 residues long. Per germline, CDR1 SGHRS and CDR2 YFSETQ. The CDR3 is CASSLAPQGGYNEQFF. CDR3 DNA: TGCGCCAGCAGCTTGGCTCCACAGGGGGGTTACAATGAGCAGTTCTTC.

DNA of the CDR3: TGTGCCAGCAGCCACTCGAAGCGCACAGATACGCAGTATTTT. It is translated as CASSHSKRTDTQYF. The chain employs TRBV4-2 and TRBJ2-3; no definite D call. The V end was cut by 3 bases, the J end by 1 base, with 8 bases between. The CDR3 contains 14 residues. Germline V lookup: CDR1 LGHNA, CDR2 YNFKEQ.

This clonotype was found a few times. This chain uses TRBV7-8 with TRBJ2-3; the D gene is possibly TRBD1 (7 bases). The V and J ends lost 5 bases and 2 bases respectively, with 11 bases between them. The CDR3 has 14 residues. The germline V gene has CDR1 SGHVS and CDR2 FQNEAQ. The CDR3 here is CASSAGQNTDTQYF. The CDR3 DNA follows: TGTGCCAGCAGCGCGGGACAGAACACAGATACGCAGTATTTT. Supplemented by reference TRBV7-8 and TRBJ2-3, the full variable domain reads GAGVSQSPRYKVAKRGQDVALRCDPISGHVSLFWYQQALGQGPEFLTYFQNEAQLDKSGLPSDRFFAERPEGSVSTLKIQRTQQEDSAVYLCASSAGQNTDTQYFGPGTRLTVL.

The genes are TRBV6-5 and TRBJ2-7; 7 positions agree with TRBD1. Germline-derived CDR1 and CDR2 are MNHEY and SVGAGI. This CDR3 has 15 residues. V dropped 2 bases and J dropped 2; count of bases not matched to a gene: 6. The CDR3 region is CASSYTGQATYEQYF. CDR3 nucleotide sequence: TGTGCCAGCAGTTACACAGGACAGGCGACCTACGAGCAGTACTTC.

The chain uses TRBV21-1 and TRBJ2-3; the D call in the table, TRBD2, was not verified against the DNA. TRBV21-1 is assigned pseudogene status. The length of the CDR3 is 17 residues. In nucleotides, the CDR3 is TGTGCCAGCAGCCCCCGGACTAGCGGGGGGGGCACAGATACGCAGTATTTT. Its protein product is CASSPRTSGGGTDTQYF.

The V call is TRBV20-1, the J call TRBJ2-2; 7 nucleotides line up with TRBD1. CDR3 length equals 16 residues. Losses at the gene ends were 5 bases for V and 0 bases for J; bases not matched to a gene: 9. Germline V gene data show CDR1 as DFQATT and CDR2 as SNEGSKA (reference sequence). In DNA, the CDR3 is TGCAGTGCTGCCCCCGCGGACAGGTCGAACACCGGGGAGCTGTTTTTT. This gives the protein CSAAPADRSNTGELFF.

The rearrangement links TRBV12-3 or TRBV12-4 to TRBJ2-7; D possibly corresponds to TRBD1 (8 bases). Trimming left V 4 bases short and J 1 base short, with 17 bases between. The CDR3 is 16 residues long. DNA for the CDR3: TGTGCCAGCAGTTCCCTGGGGGGGACAGGATCCTACGAGCAGTACTTC. Encoded protein: CASSSLGGTGSYEQYF.

This chain links TRBV20-1 with TRBJ2-5, with D possibly being TRBD1 (6 bases). Germline V gene data show CDR1 as DFQATT and CDR2 as SNEGSKA (reference sequence). Deletions cut 6 bases from V and 2 bases from J, with 13 bases between. This CDR3 is 13 amino acids long. The CDR3 nucleotides are TGCAGTGCAGTAAAGGGGGATCAAGAGACCCAGTACTTC. The encoded protein is CSAVKGDQETQYF.

V and J are TRBV7-9 and TRBJ1-5; a weak D match, TRBD1 (5 bases). The germline V gene encodes CDR1 SEHNR and CDR2 FQNEAQ (reference sequence). V was pared by 10 bases and J by 0 bases, with 13 bases between. The CDR3 covers 14 residues. The CDR3 protein is CATAGDLSNQPQHF. CDR3 nucleotide sequence: TGTGCCACCGCGGGGGACCTTAGCAATCAGCCCCAGCATTTT.

The chain couples TRBV6-5 to TRBJ1-2, with D uncertain. The CDR3 sequence is 13 residues long. Germline V gene sequence: CDR1 MNHEY, CDR2 SVGAGI. V was shortened by 2 bases and J by 2 bases, with 6 bases between the two germline ends. The CDR3 sequence: CASSYRVNYGYTF. CDR3 nucleotide sequence: TGTGCCAGCAGTTACAGGGTCAACTATGGCTACACCTTC.

The chain uses TRBV2 and TRBJ2-5; 7 bases fit TRBD2. J was trimmed by 5 bases and V by 7 bases; bases with no gene match: 16. Germline CDR1 is SNHLY and CDR2 is FYNNEI. This CDR3 is 16 amino acids long. The CDR3 here is CASKAPSWGGWETQYF. CDR3 in DNA: TGTGCCAGCAAGGCCCCCTCTTGGGGGGGTTGGGAGACCCAGTACTTC.

This clonotype appeared a few times. The V and J genes are TRBV6-2 or TRBV6-3 and TRBJ2-3; TRBD2 is a possible D gene (5 bases). The germline CDR1 and CDR2 sequences are MNHEY and SVGEGT. The germline V and J ends were trimmed by 6 bases and 4 bases, with 14 bases remaining between them. This CDR3 is built from 14 residues. CDR3 amino acids: CASRGRGFSDTQYF. CDR3 nucleotide sequence: TGTGCCAGCAGAGGACGGGGATTTTCAGATACGCAGTATTTT.